This TCR beta chain was recorded in a study of blood T cell repertoires in COVID-19. Study details: The United States, Italy and Spain provided the acute and convalescent COVID-19 samples. Sample material is recorded as cDNA or gDNA derived from T cells, B-cell-depleted T cells, or PBMCs.

Original analysis: Using reference gene primer amplification, nucleated cell counts were estimated. Using immunoSEQ multiplex PCR, the repertoire was profiled, and TCRdb retains in-frame clones only, with some absent. V and J calls and clone size are those listed in that table; D and trimming were worked out from the DNA. This sample has around 120,000 clones, with around 79% found just once. In germline, CDR1 is SGHAT, CDR2 FQDESV (reference sequence). V lost 0 bases to trimming and J lost 1 base, with 6 bases between them. This CDR3 contains 14 residues. The specimen sequenced was peripheral blood. The clonotype comes from a man between 65 and 79 years old with acute or convalescent COVID-19. The chain is built from TRBV11-1 and TRBJ1-1, with a possible D match to TRBD1 (5 bases). As DNA, the CDR3 is TGTGCCAGCAGCTTAGCGGGGGGGAACACTGAAGCTTTCTTT. Amino acid sequence: CASSLAGGNTEAFF.